Each of the 13 T cell receptor beta chains below was sequenced from the same sample in a study of CD8 T cells in ankylosing spondylitis. A single record per CDR3 protein comes from TCRdb applying MiXCR to the 5' RACE reads. Of 100,000 to 150,000 distinct CDR3 sequences in the sample, 17% were seen once. Study observations and caveats: Made up of about eight highly homologous variants, a TCR beta motif appeared characteristic of ankylosing spondylitis blood.

These receptors have no identified antigens. Input material: blood, either unsorted or a sorted T cell fraction (not recorded which). Receptors were obtained from a male donor with ankylosing spondylitis.

Only a few counts were recorded for this clonotype. This rearrangement joins TRBV7-8 to TRBJ2-3; 7 bases fit TRBD2. CDR3 length: 15 residues. Trimming took 2 bases from V and 4 from J; bases not matched to a gene: 6. Germline V gives CDR1 SGHVS, CDR2 FQNEAQ. For the CDR3, the DNA is TGTGCCAGCAGCTTACGCGGGAGAGGGTCAGATACGCAGTATTTT. It encodes CASSLRGRGSDTQYF.

The sample holds a few counts of this clonotype. The V and J genes are TRBV6-1 and TRBJ1-1; 7 nucleotides agree with TRBD1. J was trimmed by 5 bases and V by 3 bases; bases with no gene match: 3. The V gene's germline CDR1 is MNHNS and CDR2 SASEGT. This CDR3 has 13 residues. The DNA of the CDR3 is TGTGCCAGCAGTGATAGGGGGCGAACTGAAGCTTTCTTT. This encodes CASSDRGRTEAFF.

The gene calls are TRBV20-1 and TRBJ2-3, with D possibly matching TRBD1 (5 bases). The CDR3 loop spans 15 amino acids. Germline assignment: CDR1 DFQATT and CDR2 SNEGSKA (reference sequence). Trimming took 5 bases from V and 0 from J, leaving 15 bases between them. CDR3 nucleotides: TGCAGTGCTCGCACAGGATCTACTAGCACAGATACGCAGTATTTT. This codes for CSARTGSTSTDTQYF.

J is TRBJ2-5 and V is TRBV11-2; TRBD2 is a possible D gene (6 bases). V was clipped by 4 bases and J by 3 bases, with 12 bases between them. The CDR3 has 14 residues. CDR1 SGHAT and CDR2 FQNNGV come from the germline V gene. CDR3 sequence reads: CASSSGLGKETQYF. The CDR3 DNA reads as TGTGCCAGCAGCTCGGGACTCGGGAAAGAGACCCAGTACTTC.

This clonotype was picked up a small number of times. This rearrangement joins TRBV5-5 to TRBJ2-7; D possibly corresponds to TRBD2 (5 bases). CDR3 length: 13 residues. The germline V gene has CDR1 SGHKS and CDR2 YYEKEE (reference sequence). The V gene lost 0 bases and the J gene lost 7 bases, with 11 bases spanning the gap. The CDR3 sequence is CASSLGGFEEQYF. CDR3 nucleotide sequence: TGTGCCAGCAGCTTGGGAGGGTTTGAGGAGCAGTACTTC.

The chain employs TRBV12-3 or TRBV12-4 and TRBJ2-3; D not resolved. The CDR3 totals 11 residues. Trimming shortened V by 7 bases and J by 3 bases, and 5 bases separated the two germline ends. DNA of the CDR3: TGTGCCAGCATCGAAACAGATACGCAGTATTTT. Amino acids: CASIETDTQYF.

This clonotype has just a few counts. The chain recombines TRBV27 with TRBJ1-2; TRBD1 might be the D (5 bases). CDR1 is MNHEY and CDR2 is SMNVEV in the germline V gene (reference sequence). The CDR3 contains 13 residues. V shed 4 bases and J shed 4 bases, with 10 bases lying between them. Written as DNA, the CDR3 is TGTGCCAGCAGTTATCAGGGTGGCTATGGCTACACCTTC. Protein product: CASSYQGGYGYTF.

This rearrangement joins TRBV5-6 to TRBJ2-5; possible D gene TRBD2, 6 bases. Germline CDR1 SGHDT, CDR2 YYEEEE. The CDR3 runs to 16 residues. V was trimmed by 0 bases and J by 5 bases, leaving 17 bases between them. CDR3 in DNA: TGTGCCAGCAGCTTGGGGATAGTAGGGAGGTACGAGACCCAGTACTTC. Translating it yields CASSLGIVGRYETQYF. Together with reference TRBV5-6 and TRBJ2-5, the CDR3 gives the full variable domain: DAGVTQSPTHLIKTRGQQVTLRCSPKSGHDTVSWYQQALGQGPQFIFQYYEEEERQRGNFPDRFSGHQFPNYSSELNVNALLLGDSALYLCASSLGIVGRYETQYFGPGTRLLVL.

A few counts support this clonotype. V is TRBV28 and J is TRBJ2-7; 7 nucleotides match TRBD1. J gave up 3 bases and V 6 bases, and 23 bases lay outside the gene matches. CDR1 MDHEN and CDR2 SYDVKM come from the germline V gene. This CDR3 has 19 residues. The CDR3 region has the DNA TGTGCCAGCAGCCGAGGACGGGTATTCAGACAGGGCGGTCACTACGAGCAGTACTTC. It is translated as CASSRGRVFRQGGHYEQYF.

About this clonotype itself: With a much larger clone just one base away, this may be a read error. This likely comes from a read error, as the CDR3 has no conserved phenylalanine or tryptophan at its end. This chain links TRBV27 with TRBJ2-7, with unresolved D. Trimming took 4 bases from V and 4 from J, leaving 5 bases between them. The CDR3 spans 11 residues. Per germline, CDR1 MNHEY and CDR2 SMNVEV (reference sequence). The CDR3 DNA reads TGTGCCAGCAGTTCAGCATACGAGCAGTACATC. Protein: CASSSAYEQYI.

This clonotype has only a few counts. This sequence joins TRBV9 and TRBJ1-1, with a weak D call TRBD1 (6 bases). The CDR3 length is 17 residues. Trimming stripped 4 bases from V and 0 bases from J, with 19 bases between. Per germline, CDR1 SGDLS and CDR2 YYNGEE. The CDR3 DNA follows: TGTGCCAGCAGCCCACATGGGGGCCCTCGGATGAACACTGAAGCTTTCTTT. Encoded protein: CASSPHGGPRMNTEAFF. Full variable domain (outside the CDR3, taken from reference TRBV9 and TRBJ1-1): DSGVTQTPKHLITATGQRVTLRCSPRSGDLSVYWYQQSLDQGLQFLIQYYNGEERAKGNILERFSAQQFPDLHSELNLSSLELGDSALYFCASSPHGGPRMNTEAFFGQGTRLTVV.

This clonotype has a handful of counts. The chain has TRBV9 and TRBJ1-6; weak D call: TRBD1 (5 bases). V shed 0 bases and J shed 10 bases, with 14 bases lying between them. The germline V gene has CDR1 SGDLS and CDR2 YYNGEE. The CDR3 runs to 15 residues. CDR3: CASSVGQGPSSPLHF. CDR3 in DNA: TGTGCCAGCAGCGTAGGCCAGGGCCCGAGCTCACCCCTCCACTTT. The whole variable domain, filled in from reference TRBV9 and TRBJ1-6, reads DSGVTQTPKHLITATGQRVTLRCSPRSGDLSVYWYQQSLDQGLQFLIQYYNGEERAKGNILERFSAQQFPDLHSELNLSSLELGDSALYFCASSVGQGPSSPLHFGNGTRLTVT.

This clonotype was observed a few times. The chain couples TRBV27 to TRBJ2-2; D is perhaps TRBD1 (5 bases). V shed 4 bases and J shed 4 bases, with 19 bases lying between them. This CDR3 has 17 residues. Germline assignment: CDR1 MNHEY and CDR2 SMNVEV (reference sequence). In DNA, the CDR3 is TGTGCCAGCAGTTCAACCACCTATCGTGGGGCCACCGGGGAGCTGTTTTTT. Amino acids: CASSSTTYRGATGELFF.